One T cell receptor (beta chain) is described in this entry. This record comes from a study of blood T cell repertoires in COVID-19. Study background: From the United States, Italy and Spain came samples of acute and convalescent COVID-19. PBMCs, B-cell-depleted T cells, or T cells provided the cDNA or gDNA that made up the material.

Germline lookup yields CDR1 LNHNV and CDR2 YYDKDF (reference sequence). Unmatched junction bases numbered 6, after V lost 0 bases and J lost 2 bases. This CDR3 comprises 17 residues. Authors' data handling: Reference gene primers were amplified, and this amplification served to estimate nucleated cell counts. Assay: immunoSEQ multiplex PCR; the TCRdb copy retains only in-frame clones and omits some. Clonal size and the V and J genes are those of that table, whereas D and trimming came from the DNA. The table includes some 29,000 clones, nearly 80% detected once. The sequencing input was peripheral blood. The sequence derives from an older woman with acute or convalescent COVID-19. The rearrangement joins TRBV15 to TRBJ2-1; 8 nucleotides agree with TRBD1. CDR3 sequence reads: CATSRDHQGAAYNEQFF. CDR3 DNA: TGTGCCACCAGCAGAGATCACCAGGGGGCGGCCTACAATGAGCAGTTCTTC.